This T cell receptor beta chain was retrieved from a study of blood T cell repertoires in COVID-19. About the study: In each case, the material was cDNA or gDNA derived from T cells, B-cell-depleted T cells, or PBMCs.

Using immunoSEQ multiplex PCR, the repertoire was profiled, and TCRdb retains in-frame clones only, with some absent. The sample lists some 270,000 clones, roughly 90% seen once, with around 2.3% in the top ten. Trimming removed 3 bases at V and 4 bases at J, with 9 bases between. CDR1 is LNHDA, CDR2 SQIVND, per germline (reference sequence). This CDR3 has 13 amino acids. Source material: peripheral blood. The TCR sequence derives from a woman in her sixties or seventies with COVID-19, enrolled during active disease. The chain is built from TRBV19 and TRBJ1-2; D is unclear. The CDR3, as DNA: TGTGCCAGTAGTATTTCCTTGGCCTATGGCTACACCTTC. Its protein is CASSISLAYGYTF.